One sample yielded the 5 T cell receptor beta chains listed below, sequenced in a study of shared clonotypes between healthy human individuals. The naive CD8 subset, CD45RO-negative cells positively selected for CCR7, excluded terminally differentiated effector memory CD45RA+ cells. Here immunoSEQ multiplex PCR was the method, and the copy in TCRdb shows in-frame clones only, minus some. The table includes around 2,100,000 clones, roughly 94% detected once. The sequenced sample consisted of naive CD8+ T cells sorted from blood. These receptors all come from a man younger than 35 in good health.

The rearrangement links TRBV4-2 to TRBJ2-7; D ambiguous. Between the trimmed V and J ends, which lost 1 base and 0 bases, there was a span of 19 bases. The germline V gene has CDR1 LGHNA and CDR2 YNFKEQ. The CDR3 has 18 residues. This chain's CDR3 is CASSQGSFVRPTSYEQYF. The CDR3 coding sequence is TGTGCCAGCAGCCAAGGATCATTCGTCAGGCCAACCTCCTACGAGCAGTACTTC.

The chain links TRBV10-2 to TRBJ2-3; 9 nucleotides line up with TRBD1. Germline CDR1 reads WSHSY; CDR2 reads SAAADI. Unmatched junction bases numbered 10, after V lost 6 bases and J lost 3 bases. The CDR3 loop spans 16 amino acids. The CDR3 nucleotides are TGCGCCAGCAGCCGCCTCCGGGACAGGGTTACAGATACGCAGTATTTT. It encodes CASSRLRDRVTDTQYF.

V gene TRBV28 combines with J gene TRBJ2-3; weak D call: TRBD2 (6 bases). Germline V gene lookup returns CDR1 MDHEN and CDR2 SYDVKM. The CDR3 runs to 14 residues. V shed 4 bases and J shed 1 base, with 9 bases lying between them. For the CDR3, the DNA is TGTGCCAGCAGTTGGGGGGAAGGCACAGATACGCAGTATTTT. It specifies CASSWGEGTDTQYF.

V is TRBV27 and J is TRBJ1-2; 9 bases align to TRBD1. V lost 6 bases and J lost 2; bases outside the gene matches: 7. CDR1 and CDR2 (germline): MNHEY, SMNVEV (reference sequence). The CDR3 loop spans 15 amino acids. CDR3 DNA sequence: TGTGCCAGCAGATCGAAACAGGGGGCCAACTATGGCTACACCTTC. This sequence encodes CASRSKQGANYGYTF.

The chain carries TRBV11-2 and TRBJ2-1, with 11 bases lining up with TRBD2. The CDR3 length is 17 residues. The junction had 7 bases not matched to a gene; V was cut back by 2 bases and J by 4 bases. The V gene's germline CDR1 is SGHAT and CDR2 FQNNGV. The CDR3 DNA follows: TGTGCCAGCAGCTTACAACCCGGGACTAGCGGTTACAATGAGCAGTTCTTC. Translating gives CASSLQPGTSGYNEQFF.